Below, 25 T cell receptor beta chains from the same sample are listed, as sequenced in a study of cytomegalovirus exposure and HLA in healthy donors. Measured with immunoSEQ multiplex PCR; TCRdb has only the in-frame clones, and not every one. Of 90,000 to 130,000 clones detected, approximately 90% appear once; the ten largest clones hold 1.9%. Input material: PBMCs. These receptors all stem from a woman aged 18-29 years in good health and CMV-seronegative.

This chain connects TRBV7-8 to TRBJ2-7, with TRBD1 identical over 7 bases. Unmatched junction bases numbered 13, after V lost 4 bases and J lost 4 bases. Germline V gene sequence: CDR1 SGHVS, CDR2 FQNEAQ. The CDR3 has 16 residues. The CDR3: CASSSLLGQGVYEQYF. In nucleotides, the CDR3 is TGTGCCAGCAGCTCCCTCCTCGGGCAGGGGGTTTACGAGCAGTACTTC.

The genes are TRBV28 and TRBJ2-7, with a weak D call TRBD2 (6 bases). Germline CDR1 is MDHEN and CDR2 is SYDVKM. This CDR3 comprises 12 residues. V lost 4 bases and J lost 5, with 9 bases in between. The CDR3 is CASSSGVHEQYF. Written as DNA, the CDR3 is TGTGCCAGCAGTTCGGGGGTCCACGAGCAGTACTTC.

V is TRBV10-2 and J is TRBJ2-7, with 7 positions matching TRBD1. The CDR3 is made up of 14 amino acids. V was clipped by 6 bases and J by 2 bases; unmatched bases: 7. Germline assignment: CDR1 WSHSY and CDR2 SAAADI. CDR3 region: CASRPGGSAYEQYF. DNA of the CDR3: TGCGCCAGCAGGCCAGGGGGATCAGCCTACGAGCAGTACTTC.

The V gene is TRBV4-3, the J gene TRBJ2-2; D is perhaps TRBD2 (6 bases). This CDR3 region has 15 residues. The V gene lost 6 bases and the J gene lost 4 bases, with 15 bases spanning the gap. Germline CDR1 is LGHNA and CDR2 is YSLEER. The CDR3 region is CASRVGRDGTGELFF. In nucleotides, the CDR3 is TGCGCCAGCAGGGTGGGGCGGGACGGCACCGGGGAGCTGTTTTTT.

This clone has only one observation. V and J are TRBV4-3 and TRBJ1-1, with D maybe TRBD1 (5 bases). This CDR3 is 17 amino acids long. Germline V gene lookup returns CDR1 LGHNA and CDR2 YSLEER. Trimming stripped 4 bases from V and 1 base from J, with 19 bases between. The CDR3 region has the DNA TGCGCCAGCAGCCCCAAGGGGCATGGAGTTTGGAACACTGAAGCTTTCTTT. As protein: CASSPKGHGVWNTEAFF.

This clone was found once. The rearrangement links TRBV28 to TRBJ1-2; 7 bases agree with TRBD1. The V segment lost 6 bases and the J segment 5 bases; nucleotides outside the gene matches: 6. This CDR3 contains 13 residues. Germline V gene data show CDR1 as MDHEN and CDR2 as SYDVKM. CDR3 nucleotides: TGTGCCAGCAGACAGGGGAACCTGTATGGCTACACCTTC. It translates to CASRQGNLYGYTF.

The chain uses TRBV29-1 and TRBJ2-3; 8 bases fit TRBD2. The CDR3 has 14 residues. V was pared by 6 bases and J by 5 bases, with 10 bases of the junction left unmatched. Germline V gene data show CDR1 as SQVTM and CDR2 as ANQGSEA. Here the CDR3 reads CSVGSAGGQDTQYF. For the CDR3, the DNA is TGCAGCGTAGGGTCGGCGGGAGGACAAGATACGCAGTATTTT.

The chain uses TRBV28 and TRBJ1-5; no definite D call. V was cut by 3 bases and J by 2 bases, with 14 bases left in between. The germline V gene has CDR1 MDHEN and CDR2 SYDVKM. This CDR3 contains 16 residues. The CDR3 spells CASSFDGLRGNQPQHF. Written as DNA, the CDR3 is TGTGCCAGCAGTTTTGATGGACTCCGGGGCAATCAGCCCCAGCATTTT. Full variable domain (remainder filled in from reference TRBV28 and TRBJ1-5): DVKVTQSSRYLVKRTGEKVFLECVQDMDHENMFWYRQDPGLGLRLIYFSYDVKMKEKGDIPEGYSVSREKKERFSLILESASTNQTSMYLCASSFDGLRGNQPQHFGDGTRLSIL.

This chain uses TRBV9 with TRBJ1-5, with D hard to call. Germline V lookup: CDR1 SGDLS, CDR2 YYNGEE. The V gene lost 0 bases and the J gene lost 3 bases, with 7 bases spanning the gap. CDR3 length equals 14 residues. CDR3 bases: TGTGCCAGCAGCGTAGGAGGCACCAATCAGCCCCAGCATTTT. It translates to CASSVGGTNQPQHF.

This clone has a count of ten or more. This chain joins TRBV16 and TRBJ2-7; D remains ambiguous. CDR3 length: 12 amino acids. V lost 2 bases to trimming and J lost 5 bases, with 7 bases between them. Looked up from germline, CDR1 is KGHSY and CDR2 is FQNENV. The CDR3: CASSQRGHEQYF. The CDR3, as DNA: TGTGCCAGCAGCCAACGAGGTCACGAGCAGTACTTC.

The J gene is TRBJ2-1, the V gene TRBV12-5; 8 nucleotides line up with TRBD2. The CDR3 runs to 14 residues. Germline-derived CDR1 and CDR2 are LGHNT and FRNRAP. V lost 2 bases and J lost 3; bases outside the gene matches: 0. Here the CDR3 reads CASGLTSGYNEQFF. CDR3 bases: TGTGCTAGTGGTTTGACTAGCGGCTACAATGAGCAGTTCTTC.

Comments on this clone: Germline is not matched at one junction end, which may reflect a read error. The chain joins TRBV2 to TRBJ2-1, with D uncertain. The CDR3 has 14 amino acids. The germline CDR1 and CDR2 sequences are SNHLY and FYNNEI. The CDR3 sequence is CASREDSGYNEQFF. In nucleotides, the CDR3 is TGTGCCAGCAGAGAAGATTCAGGTTACAATGAGCAGTTCTTC.

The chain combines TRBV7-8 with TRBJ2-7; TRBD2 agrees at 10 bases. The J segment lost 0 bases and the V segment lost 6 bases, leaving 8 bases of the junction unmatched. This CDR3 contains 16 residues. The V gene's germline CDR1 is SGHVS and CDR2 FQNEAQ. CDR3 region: CASSQSSGRPSYEQYF. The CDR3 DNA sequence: TGTGCCAGCAGTCAATCTAGCGGGAGACCCTCCTACGAGCAGTACTTC.

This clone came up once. CDR3 loop: CATQQGRKTQYF. Here the CDR3 DNA reads TGTGCCACCCAACAGGGCCGGAAGACCCAGTACTTC. This sequence joins TRBV2 and TRBJ2-5, with D possibly matching TRBD1 (6 bases). There are 12 residues in the CDR3. V was trimmed by 10 bases and J by 6 bases, leaving 15 bases between them. Germline V gives CDR1 SNHLY, CDR2 FYNNEI.

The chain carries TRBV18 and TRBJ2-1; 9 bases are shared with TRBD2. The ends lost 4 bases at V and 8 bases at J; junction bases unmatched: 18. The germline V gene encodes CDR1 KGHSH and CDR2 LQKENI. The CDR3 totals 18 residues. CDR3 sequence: CASSRTSSGKSTSHEQFF. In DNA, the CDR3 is TGTGCCAGCTCACGGACATCTAGCGGGAAGTCGACTAGTCATGAGCAGTTCTTC. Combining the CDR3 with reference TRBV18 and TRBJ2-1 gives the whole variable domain NAGVMQNPRHLVRRRGQEARLRCSPMKGHSHVYWYRQLPEEGLKFMVYLQKENIIDESGMPKERFSAEFPKEGPSILRIQQVVRGDSAAYFCASSRTSSGKSTSHEQFFGPGTRLTVL.

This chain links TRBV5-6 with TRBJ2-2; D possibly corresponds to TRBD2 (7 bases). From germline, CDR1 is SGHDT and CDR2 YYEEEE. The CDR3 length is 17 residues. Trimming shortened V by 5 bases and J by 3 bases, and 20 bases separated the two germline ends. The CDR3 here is CASREAGAPPDTGELFF. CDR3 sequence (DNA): TGTGCCAGCAGAGAGGCGGGGGCCCCCCCCGACACCGGGGAGCTGTTTTTT.

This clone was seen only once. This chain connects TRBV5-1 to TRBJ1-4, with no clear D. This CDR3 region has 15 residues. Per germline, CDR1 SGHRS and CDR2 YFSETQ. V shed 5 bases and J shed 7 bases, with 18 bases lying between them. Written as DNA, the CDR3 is TGCGCCAGCAGTTCAGTGGAGGGAGGGAGTGAAAAACTGTTTTTT. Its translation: CASSSVEGGSEKLFF.

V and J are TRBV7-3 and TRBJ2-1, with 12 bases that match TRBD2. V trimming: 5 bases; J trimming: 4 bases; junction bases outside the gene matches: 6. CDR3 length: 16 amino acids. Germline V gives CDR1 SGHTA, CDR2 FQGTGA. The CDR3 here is CASSPSSGRVYNEQFF. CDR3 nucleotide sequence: TGTGCCAGCAGCCCCTCTAGCGGGAGGGTATACAATGAGCAGTTCTTC. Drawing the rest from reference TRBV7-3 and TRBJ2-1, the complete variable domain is GAGVSQTPSNKVTEKGKYVELRCDPISGHTALYWYRQSLGQGPEFLIYFQGTGAADDSGLPNDRFFAVRPEGSVSTLKIQRTERGDSAVYLCASSPSSGRVYNEQFFGPGTRLTVL.

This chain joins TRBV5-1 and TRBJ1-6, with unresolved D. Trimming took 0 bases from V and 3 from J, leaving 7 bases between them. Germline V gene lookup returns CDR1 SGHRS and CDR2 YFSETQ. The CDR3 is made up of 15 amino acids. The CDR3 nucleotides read TGCGCCAGCAGCTTGGTCAGAATCTATAATTCACCCCTCCACTTT. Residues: CASSLVRIYNSPLHF.

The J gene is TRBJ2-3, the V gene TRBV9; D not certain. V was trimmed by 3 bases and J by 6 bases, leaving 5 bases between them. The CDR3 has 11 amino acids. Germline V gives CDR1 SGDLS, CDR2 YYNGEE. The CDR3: CASSGADTQYF. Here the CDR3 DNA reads TGTGCCAGCAGCGGCGCCGATACGCAGTATTTT.

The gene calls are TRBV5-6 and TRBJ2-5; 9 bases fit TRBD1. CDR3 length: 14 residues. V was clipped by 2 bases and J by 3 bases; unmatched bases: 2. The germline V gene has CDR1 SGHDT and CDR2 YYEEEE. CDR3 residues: CASSFGTGKETQYF. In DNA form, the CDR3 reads TGTGCCAGCAGCTTTGGGACAGGGAAAGAGACCCAGTACTTC. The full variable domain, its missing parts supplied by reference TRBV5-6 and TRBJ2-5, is DAGVTQSPTHLIKTRGQQVTLRCSPKSGHDTVSWYQQALGQGPQFIFQYYEEEERQRGNFPDRFSGHQFPNYSSELNVNALLLGDSALYLCASSFGTGKETQYFGPGTRLLVL.

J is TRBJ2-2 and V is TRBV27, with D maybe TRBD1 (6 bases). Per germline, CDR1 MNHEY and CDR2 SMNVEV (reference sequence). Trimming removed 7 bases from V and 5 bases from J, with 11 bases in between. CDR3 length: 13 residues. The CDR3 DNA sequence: TGTGCCAGCAAGGACAGCGGAACCGGGGAGCTGTTTTTT. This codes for CASKDSGTGELFF.

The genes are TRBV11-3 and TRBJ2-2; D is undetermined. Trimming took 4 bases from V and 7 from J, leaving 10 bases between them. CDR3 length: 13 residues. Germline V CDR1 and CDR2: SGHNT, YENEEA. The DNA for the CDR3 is TGTGCCAGCAGCTCTAAAGTCCGCGGGGAGCTGTTTTTT. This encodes CASSSKVRGELFF.

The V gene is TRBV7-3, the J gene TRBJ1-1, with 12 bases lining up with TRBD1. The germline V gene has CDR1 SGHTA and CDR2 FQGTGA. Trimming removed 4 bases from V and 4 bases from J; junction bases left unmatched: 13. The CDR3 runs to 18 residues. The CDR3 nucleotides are TGTGCCAGCAGCTCCATATCCGGGACAGGGGGCCTGGGCACTGAAGCTTTCTTT. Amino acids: CASSSISGTGGLGTEAFF.

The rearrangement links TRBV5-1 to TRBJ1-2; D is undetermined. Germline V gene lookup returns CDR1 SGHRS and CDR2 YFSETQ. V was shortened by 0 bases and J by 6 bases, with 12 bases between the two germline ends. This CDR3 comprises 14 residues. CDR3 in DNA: TGCGCCAGCAGCTTGGCGTTAGGAGAGGATGGCTACACCTTC. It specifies CASSLALGEDGYTF.